Listed here are 21 T cell receptor beta chains from one sample, sequenced in a study of CD8 T cells in Susac syndrome. Random hexamers primed reverse transcription of about 0.5 to 1 ug RNA. TCRdb re-called the immunoSEQ multiplex PCR reads through MiXCR, storing one row per CDR3 protein. Of fewer than 350,000 distinct CDR3 sequences in the sample, roughly 90% are singletons; the top ten hold approximately 0.18%. Sequencing used CD8+ T cells from PBMCs. All receptors come from a human donor with multiple sclerosis.

The rearrangement joins TRBV29-1 to TRBJ2-7, with a weak D call TRBD2 (7 bases). The CDR3 consists of 15 residues. Germline CDR1 is SQVTM and CDR2 is ANQGSEA. V was trimmed by 4 bases and J by 5 bases, leaving 21 bases between them. In DNA form, the CDR3 reads TGCAGCGTTGGGGGGGCCGGACTAGTTGCGGACGAGCAGTACTTC. It codes for CSVGGAGLVADEQYF.

The chain uses TRBV7-9 and TRBJ2-4, with D possibly TRBD2 on 6 matching bases. This CDR3 contains 17 residues. Germline V gives CDR1 SEHNR, CDR2 FQNEAQ (reference sequence). The germline V and J ends were trimmed by 7 bases and 0 bases, with 19 bases remaining between them. CDR3 loop: CASIKRAGTLAKNIQYF. The CDR3 DNA reads TGTGCCAGCATCAAACGGGCGGGGACCTTAGCCAAAAACATTCAGTACTTC.

The chain carries TRBV9 and TRBJ2-3; TRBD2 aligns across 9 bases. CDR1 SGDLS and CDR2 YYNGEE come from the germline V gene. J lost 2 bases, V lost 0 bases, and 1 base had no gene match. This CDR3 spans 15 amino acids. The CDR3 nucleotides are TGTGCCAGCAGCGTAGTGGGACTAGCCACAGATACGCAGTATTTT. Its protein is CASSVVGLATDTQYF.

The genes are TRBV5-6 and TRBJ2-1; 8 nucleotides agree with TRBD1. Germline CDR1 SGHDT, CDR2 YYEEEE. The J segment lost 9 bases and the V segment lost 2 bases, leaving 7 bases of the junction unmatched. The CDR3 covers 14 residues. Here the CDR3 reads CASSFDRGGGEQFF. CDR3 DNA sequence: TGTGCCAGCAGCTTTGACAGGGGCGGCGGTGAGCAGTTCTTC.

This chain uses TRBV12-3 or TRBV12-4 with TRBJ1-4; no reliable D call. V shed 6 bases and J shed 8 bases, with 16 bases lying between them. The CDR3 spans 14 residues. The CDR3 is CASRPGLVDEKLFF. CDR3 nucleotide sequence: TGTGCCAGCAGACCGGGCCTGGTGGACGAAAAACTGTTTTTT.

The chain carries TRBV5-4 and TRBJ2-7, with no clear D. The CDR3 runs to 12 residues. Germline values: CDR1 SGHNT, CDR2 YYREEE (reference sequence). The V end lost 0 bases, the J end lost 6 bases, and 7 bases lay between the germline ends. CDR3 region: CASSLEGSEQYF. CDR3 DNA: TGTGCCAGCAGCTTGGAAGGGTCCGAGCAGTACTTC. Together with reference TRBV5-4 and TRBJ2-7, the CDR3 gives the full variable domain: ETGVTQSPTHLIKTRGQQVTLRCSSQSGHNTVSWYQQALGQGPQFIFQYYREEENGRGNFPPRFSGLQFPNYSSELNVNALELDDSALYLCASSLEGSEQYFGPGTRLTVT.

This CDR3 reads CASSLVWGTVNTEAFF. CDR3 DNA sequence: TGTGCCAGCAGTTTAGTATGGGGGACAGTGAACACTGAAGCTTTCTTT. The genes are TRBV28 and TRBJ1-1, with 7 positions matching TRBD1. V gave up 2 bases and J gave up 0 bases; unmatched junction bases: 6. The germline gives CDR1 MDHEN, CDR2 SYDVKM. The CDR3 consists of 16 residues.

The genes are TRBV29-1 and TRBJ1-1; 9 bases are shared with TRBD1. V dropped 7 bases and J dropped 6; count of bases not matched to a gene: 6. CDR1 is SQVTM and CDR2 is ANQGSEA in the germline V gene. The CDR3 sequence is 12 residues long. The CDR3 reads CSGSTGGAEAFF. CDR3 in DNA: TGCAGCGGCTCGACAGGGGGGGCTGAAGCTTTCTTT.

The chain joins TRBV7-8 to TRBJ1-4; 9 nucleotides line up with TRBD1. The CDR3 is made up of 18 amino acids. V lost 5 bases to trimming and J lost 6 bases; unmatched junction nucleotides: 16. Per the germline V gene, CDR1 is SGHVS and CDR2 is FQNEAQ. Here the CDR3 reads CASSLPWGQGRDHEKLFF. The CDR3 coding sequence is TGTGCCAGCAGCCTGCCCTGGGGACAGGGCCGAGACCATGAAAAACTGTTTTTT.

The chain recombines TRBV7-9 with TRBJ2-7; the D gene is possibly TRBD2 (5 bases). V shed 4 bases and J shed 7 bases, with 14 bases lying between them. The CDR3 length is 13 residues. Germline V gene lookup returns CDR1 SEHNR and CDR2 FQNEAQ (reference sequence). CDR3 DNA: TGTGCCAGCAGCTCCGTTTCGGGGTCGGAGCAGTACTTC. It translates to CASSSVSGSEQYF. The complete variable domain, with remaining parts taken from reference TRBV7-9 and TRBJ2-7, reads DTGVSQNPRHKITKRGQNVTFRCDPISEHNRLYWYRQTLGQGPEFLTYFQNEAQLEKSRLLSDRFSAERPKGSFSTLEIQRTEQGDSAMYLCASSSVSGSEQYFGPGTRLTVT.

The chain uses TRBV5-5 and TRBJ2-7, with unresolved D. Germline values: CDR1 SGHKS, CDR2 YYEKEE (reference sequence). Trimming pared 2 bases from V and 4 bases from J, leaving 10 bases between. This CDR3 is built from 13 residues. CDR3 sequence reads: CASSFILGYEQYF. Written as DNA, the CDR3 is TGTGCCAGCAGCTTCATCCTCGGGTACGAGCAGTACTTC.

The gene calls are TRBV13 and TRBJ2-3; TRBD2 matches at 9 bases. Germline trimming cut 3 bases from V and 4 bases from J; bases unmatched to any gene: 11. CDR1 is PRHDT and CDR2 is FYEKMQ in the germline V gene (reference sequence). CDR3 size: 17 residues. The CDR3 DNA reads TGTGCCAGCAGCTTCACCGAACTAGCGGGCTCAGCAGATACGCAGTATTTT. Protein: CASSFTELAGSADTQYF.

The genes are TRBV15 and TRBJ2-5; no definite D call. The CDR3 runs to 15 residues. Germline values: CDR1 LNHNV, CDR2 YYDKDF (reference sequence). V was cut by 0 bases and J by 1 base, with 9 bases left in between. The CDR3 sequence: CATSRDPVSQETQYF. CDR3 nucleotides: TGTGCCACCAGCAGAGACCCGGTGAGCCAAGAGACCCAGTACTTC. Based on the CDR3 plus reference TRBV15 and TRBJ2-5, the full variable domain is DAMVIQNPRYQVTQFGKPVTLSCSQTLNHNVMYWYQQKSSQAPKLLFHYYDKDFNNEADTPDNFQSRRPNTSFCFLDIRSPGLGDTAMYLCATSRDPVSQETQYFGPGTRLLVL.

The chain carries TRBV9 and TRBJ2-5, with TRBD2 identical over 8 bases. Losses at the gene ends were 2 bases for V and 1 base for J; bases not matched to a gene: 7. Germline CDR1 is SGDLS and CDR2 is YYNGEE. The CDR3 spans 16 residues. CDR3 coding DNA: TGTGCCAGCAGCGTTAGGCTAGCGGGTCCCCAAGAGACCCAGTACTTC. Amino acids: CASSVRLAGPQETQYF. The complete variable domain, with remaining parts taken from reference TRBV9 and TRBJ2-5, reads DSGVTQTPKHLITATGQRVTLRCSPRSGDLSVYWYQQSLDQGLQFLIQYYNGEERAKGNILERFSAQQFPDLHSELNLSSLELGDSALYFCASSVRLAGPQETQYFGPGTRLLVL.

V gene TRBV15 combines with J gene TRBJ2-3; unclear D gene. Per the germline V gene, CDR1 is LNHNV and CDR2 is YYDKDF (reference sequence). The CDR3 length is 15 residues. The ends were cut back, 0 bases at V and 4 bases at J, with 11 bases in the middle. The CDR3 DNA reads as TGTGCCACCAGCAGAGAAGGGATCGCTTCAGATACGCAGTATTTT. As protein: CATSREGIASDTQYF. Together with reference TRBV15 and TRBJ2-3, the CDR3 gives the full variable domain: DAMVIQNPRYQVTQFGKPVTLSCSQTLNHNVMYWYQQKSSQAPKLLFHYYDKDFNNEADTPDNFQSRRPNTSFCFLDIRSPGLGDTAMYLCATSREGIASDTQYFGPGTRLTVL.

The rearrangement uses TRBV29-1 and TRBJ1-1; D not resolved. Germline V lookup: CDR1 SQVTM, CDR2 ANQGSEA. The CDR3 loop spans 10 amino acids. Trimming took off 5 bases at V and 1 base at J, with 2 bases between the two ends. CDR3: CSVQNTEAFF. DNA of the CDR3: TGCAGCGTTCAGAACACTGAAGCTTTCTTT.

The chain links TRBV9 to TRBJ2-7, with D unclear. CDR1 and CDR2 from the germline V gene are SGDLS and YYNGEE. The CDR3 is 14 amino acids. V dropped 0 bases and J dropped 6 bases, with 13 bases sitting between them. The CDR3 DNA sequence: TGTGCCAGCAGCGTAGCGGGTGAGTCGGGCGAGCAGTACTTC. Its protein product is CASSVAGESGEQYF.

This rearrangement joins TRBV7-2 to TRBJ2-1; D is unclear. Germline V gene sequence: CDR1 SGHTA, CDR2 FQGNSA. The CDR3 has 13 amino acids. V was cut by 3 bases and J by 4 bases, with 7 bases left in between. CDR3 sequence: CASSFPGYNEQFF. CDR3 nucleotides: TGTGCCAGCAGCTTCCCAGGTTACAATGAGCAGTTCTTC.

The rearrangement joins TRBV7-9 to TRBJ2-7, with a possible D match to TRBD2 (6 bases). The CDR3 has 16 residues. V was shortened by 5 bases and J by 0 bases, with 17 bases between the two germline ends. CDR1 and CDR2 (germline): SEHNR, FQNEAQ (reference sequence). CDR3 DNA: TGTGCCAGCAGCACCCCGATCGGGGGAATCTCCTACGAGCAGTACTTC. Protein sequence: CASSTPIGGISYEQYF.

This clonotype was seen once. This sequence joins TRBV9 and TRBJ2-3, with 10 bases identical to TRBD2. V dropped 6 bases and J dropped 6; count of bases not matched to a gene: 10. This CDR3 comprises 15 residues. Looked up from germline, CDR1 is SGDLS and CDR2 is YYNGEE. The CDR3: CASTEAGGLVDTQYF. The CDR3 DNA reads as TGTGCCAGCACCGAAGCGGGGGGGCTGGTGGATACGCAGTATTTT.

The chain recombines TRBV6-2 or TRBV6-3 with TRBJ2-3; D might be TRBD2 (6 bases). The length of the CDR3 is 16 residues. V dropped 0 bases and J dropped 0 bases, with 10 bases sitting between them. Looked up from germline, CDR1 is MNHEY and CDR2 is SVGEGT. CDR3 sequence reads: CASSYSSGPSTDTQYF. CDR3 DNA sequence: TGTGCCAGCAGTTACTCGAGCGGGCCTAGCACAGATACGCAGTATTTT.